This T cell receptor (beta chain) was documented in a study of blood T cells in healthy people across ages. Per sample, at least 5.5 micrograms of total RNA were extracted. Alongside a J-beta primer mix, a sample-barcoded 5' primer served in a second PCR lasting 7 to 11 cycles. Through a template-switch adaptor with 12 random nucleotides, each cDNA molecule received a tag. Each CDR3 protein is one row after TCRdb ran MiXCR on the 5' RACE reads. The sample lists approximately 730,000 distinct CDR3 sequences, approximately 53% seen once, with approximately 40% in the top ten. This clonotype appeared a few times. What it binds is unknown. CDR1 is DFQATT, CDR2 SNEGSKA, per germline (reference sequence). V was pared by 5 bases and J by 4 bases, with 12 bases of the junction left unmatched. The CDR3 contains 15 residues. Overall study findings and caveats: Across samples, TCR beta diversity tracked strongly with naive T cell percentage.

The rearrangement uses TRBV20-1 and TRBJ1-2, with 8 positions matching TRBD1. The sample comprised blood. The sequence derives from a man aged 80 or over in good health. For the CDR3, the DNA is TGCAGTGCTCAACAACCGCGGACAGGGCCCTATGGCTACACCTTC. It encodes CSAQQPRTGPYGYTF.